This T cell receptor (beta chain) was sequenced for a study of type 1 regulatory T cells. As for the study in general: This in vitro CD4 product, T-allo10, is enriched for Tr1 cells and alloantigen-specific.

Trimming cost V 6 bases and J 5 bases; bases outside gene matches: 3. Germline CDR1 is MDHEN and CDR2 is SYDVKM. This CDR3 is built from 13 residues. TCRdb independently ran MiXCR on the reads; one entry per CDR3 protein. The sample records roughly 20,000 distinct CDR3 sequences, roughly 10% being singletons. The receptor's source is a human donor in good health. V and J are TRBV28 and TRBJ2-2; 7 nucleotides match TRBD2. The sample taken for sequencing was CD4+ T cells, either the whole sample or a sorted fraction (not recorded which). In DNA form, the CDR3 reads TGTGCCAGCAGGGGCGGGGGAACCGGGGAGCTGTTTTTT. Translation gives CASRGGGTGELFF.